What follows is one TCR beta chain and its context. This sample stems from a study of blood T cell repertoires in COVID-19. As processed by the authors: Quantification of nucleated cells was approximated via reference gene primer amplification. The protocol was immunoSEQ multiplex PCR, while the TCRdb copy is restricted to in-frame clones and leaves out a portion. That table is the source of V, J and clone size, and D and trimming were worked out from the DNA. The sample records some 310,000 clones, around 90% being singletons. The CDR3 contains 14 residues. CDR1 MGHRA and CDR2 YSYEKL come from the germline V gene. V dropped 1 base and J dropped 5 bases, with 12 bases sitting between them.

The chain combines TRBV4-1 with TRBJ2-7; tentative D call: TRBD2 (6 bases). Sequenced input: peripheral blood. The TCR comes from a woman aged 25-40 years with COVID-19, enrolled during active disease. This chain's CDR3 is CASSQAGVTHEQYF. The CDR3 DNA is TGCGCCAGCAGCCAAGCGGGAGTAACCCACGAGCAGTACTTC.